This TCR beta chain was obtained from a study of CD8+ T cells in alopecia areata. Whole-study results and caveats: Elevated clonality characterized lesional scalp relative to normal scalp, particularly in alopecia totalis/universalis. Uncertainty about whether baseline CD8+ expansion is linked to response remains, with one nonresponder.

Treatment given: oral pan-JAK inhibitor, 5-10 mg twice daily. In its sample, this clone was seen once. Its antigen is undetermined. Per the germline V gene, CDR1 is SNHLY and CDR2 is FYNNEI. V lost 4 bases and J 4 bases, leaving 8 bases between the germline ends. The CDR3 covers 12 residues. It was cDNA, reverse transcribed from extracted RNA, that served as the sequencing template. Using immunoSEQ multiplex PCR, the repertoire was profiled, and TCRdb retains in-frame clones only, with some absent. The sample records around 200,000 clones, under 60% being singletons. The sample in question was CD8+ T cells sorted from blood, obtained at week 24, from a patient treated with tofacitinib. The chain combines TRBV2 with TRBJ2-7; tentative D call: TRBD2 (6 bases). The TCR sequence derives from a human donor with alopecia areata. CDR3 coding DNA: TGTGCCAGCAGTGGGACTAAGTACGAGCAGTACTTC. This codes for CASSGTKYEQYF. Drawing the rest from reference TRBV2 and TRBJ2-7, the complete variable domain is EPEVTQTPSHQVTQMGQEVILRCVPISNHLYFYWYRQILGQKVEFLVSFYNNEISEKSEIFDDQFSVERPDGSNFTLKIRSTKLEDSAMYFCASSGTKYEQYFGPGTRLTVT.